A selection of T cell receptor beta chains follows, all from one sample in a study of control samples from healthy donors and cancer patients. The data were produced by immunoSEQ multiplex PCR, yet TCRdb's version contains in-frame clones alone and is incomplete. The sample contains fewer than 100,000 clones, around 80% of which appear only once. The sequenced material came from blood. The receptors were gathered from a man aged 55 to 70 in good health. Both conserved end residues are part of each CDR3. D genes are given only for firm matches. Part of the rows lack a size; the others show once, few, many or a class for expanded clones.

j_call clone_size v_call d_call cdr3_nt cdr3_aa
TRBJ2-5 . TRBV5-6 . TGTGCCAGCAGCACGGCCGGACAGACCCGGCAAGAGACCCAGTACTTC CASSTAGQTRQETQYF
TRBJ1-5 . TRBV6-4 TRBD1 TGTGCCAGCAGTGAGCGACAGGGGCAGCCCCAGCATTTT CASSERQGQPQHF
TRBJ2-5 . TRBV30 . TGTGCCTGGAGTGTGGCAGGACGGCAGGTGGGGACCCAGTACTTC CAWSVAGRQVGTQYF
TRBJ2-7 . TRBV24-1 . TGTGCCACCAGTCGGTGGGGACGCCCGGAGCAGTACTTC CATSRWGRPEQYF
TRBJ2-7 few TRBV30 . TGTGCCTGGAGTGTATCGAGCTCCTACGAGCAGTACTTC CAWSVSSSYEQYF
TRBJ2-3 . TRBV10-3 TRBD2 TGTGCCATCAGTGAGTCCGGGACTAGCGGGGCCACAGATACGCAGTATTTT CAISESGTSGATDTQYF
TRBJ2-5 medium-sized TRBV7-8 . TGTGCCAGCAGACTCACCCAGGGCAGTCAAGAGACCCAGTACTTC CASRLTQGSQETQYF
TRBJ1-2 . TRBV6-5 . TGTGCCAGCAGGTCCTACAGGGTCACCAACTCTGGCTACACCTTC CASRSYRVTNSGYTF
TRBJ2-5 few TRBV3-1/TRBV3-2 . TGTGCCAGCAGCCAACCCGGCCTTGCCGTCGGGACCCAGTACTTC CASSQPGLAVGTQYF
TRBJ2-7 . TRBV5-6 . TGTGCCAGCAGCCTGGACATCGCCTACGAGCAGTACTTC CASSLDIAYEQYF
TRBJ1-6 . TRBV6-1 . TGTGCCAGCAGTGTGTATGGGAGCTCCTATAATTCACCCCTCCACTTT CASSVYGSSYNSPLHF
TRBJ1-4 . TRBV29-1 . TGCAGCGTGGGGCTCGGGACTAATGAAAAACTGTTTTTT CSVGLGTNEKLFF
TRBJ2-1 . TRBV7-9 . TGTGCCAGCGAAAGGATATCCTACAATGAGCAGTTCTTC CASERISYNEQFF
TRBJ2-5 once TRBV29-1 . TGCAGCGTTGAAGCCATGGGACGTGGGGAGACCCAGTACTTC CSVEAMGRGETQYF
TRBJ2-7 . TRBV30 TRBD2 TGTGCCTACCTCGGACTAGCGGGACTTGACGAGCAGTACTTC CAYLGLAGLDEQYF
TRBJ1-3 . TRBV9 . TGTGCCAGCAGCGTAGTACCGACCCAAGGAAACACCATATATTTT CASSVVPTQGNTIYF
TRBJ1-2 . TRBV30 . TGTGCCTGGAGTGTACTTACAGGACGCTATGGCTACACCTTC CAWSVLTGRYGYTF
TRBJ2-1 . TRBV28 . TGTGCCAGCAGTTCCCGGCCTACCTTGCAGTTCTTC CASSSRPTLQFF
TRBJ1-5 . TRBV6-1 . TGTGCCAGCAGTGAAGCGTCCGGGACGGTGCCTGGGGGCAATCAGCCCCAGCATTTT CASSEASGTVPGGNQPQHF
TRBJ1-4 . TRBV19 . TGTGCCAGTAGACCAAGCCCGACCGGAGGCGAAAAACTGTTTTTT CASRPSPTGGEKLFF
TRBJ2-7 . TRBV29-1 . TGCAGCGGCACATTGGGTTACGAGCAGTACTTC CSGTLGYEQYF
TRBJ1-6 few TRBV19 . TGTGCCAGTAGAGATCGACGTTCGGCGGGGACACATCATAATTCACCCCTCCACTTT CASRDRRSAGTHHNSPLHF
TRBJ1-1 . TRBV18 . TGTGCCAGCTCACCCCCGGAGGGAGGCACTGAAGCTTTCTTT CASSPPEGGTEAFF
TRBJ1-1 once TRBV10-2 . TGCGCCAGCAAGGATTCGGGCGTGAACACTGAAGCTTTCTTT CASKDSGVNTEAFF
TRBJ1-6 . TRBV18 . TGTGCCAGCTCACCAGAGGCGGGGTGGAATTCACCCCTCCACTTT CASSPEAGWNSPLHF
TRBJ2-1 . TRBV21-1 . TGTGCCAGCAGCAATGACAGCGTCGATGAGCAGTTCTTC CASSNDSVDEQFF
TRBJ2-2 . TRBV25-1 . TGTGCCAGCAGTGAATATACCAGGAACACCGGGGAGCTGTTTTTT CASSEYTRNTGELFF
TRBJ2-7 . TRBV27 TRBD1 TGTGCCAGCAGTTTATACGGGACAGGGGCCCTATCCTACGAGCAGTACTTC CASSLYGTGALSYEQYF
TRBJ2-7 . TRBV2 . TGTGCCAGCAGTGAAGCCCGGGTTCCCTACGAGCAGTACTTC CASSEARVPYEQYF
TRBJ1-5 . TRBV2 . TGTGCCAGCAGCCCGGGGGGGCCCCAGCATTTT CASSPGGPQHF
TRBJ2-6 few TRBV3-1/TRBV3-2 TRBD1 TGTGCCAGCAGCCCGAAAGGGGGCTGGGCCAACGTCCTGACTTTC CASSPKGGWANVLTF
TRBJ1-2 . TRBV30 . TGTGCCTCGGCCGCACCCCGGACAGTTATCTATGGCTACACCTTC CASAAPRTVIYGYTF
TRBJ1-5 . TRBV2 . TGTGCCAGCCAACCTGGGCAGGTGCTCAATCAGCCCCAGCATTTT CASQPGQVLNQPQHF
TRBJ2-2 . TRBV10-3 . TGTGCCATCAGCGGGGCGCGTGACACCGGGGAGCTGTTTTTT CAISGARDTGELFF
TRBJ2-7 . TRBV6-5 TRBD1 TGTGCCAGCAGGCCAGGACAGGCCTACGAGCAGTACTTC CASRPGQAYEQYF
TRBJ1-4 . TRBV2 . TGTGCCAGCAGTCTCACAGGGTTGATCGAAAAACTGTTTTTT CASSLTGLIEKLFF
TRBJ2-3 . TRBV9 . TGTGCCAGCAGCGTGCGGCGAGCCTCAGATACGCAGTATTTT CASSVRRASDTQYF
TRBJ2-1 . TRBV11-3 TRBD1 TGTGCCAGCGGGACAGGGTATGAGCAGTTCTTC CASGTGYEQFF
TRBJ2-5 . TRBV18 . TGTGCCAGCTCACGGGGACTTCAAGCCGAGACCCAGTACTTC CASSRGLQAETQYF
TRBJ2-1 . TRBV5-1 TRBD2 TGCGCCAGCAGCTTGGCAGGGACTAGCGGCTACAATGAGCAGTTCTTC CASSLAGTSGYNEQFF
TRBJ2-5 . TRBV6-5 . TGTGCCAGCAGTTACGCGGCAGGGTGGGAGACCCAGTACTTC CASSYAAGWETQYF
TRBJ2-7 . TRBV12-3/TRBV12-4 . TGTGCCAGCAGTTTATTCCCCTACGAGCAGTACTTC CASSLFPYEQYF